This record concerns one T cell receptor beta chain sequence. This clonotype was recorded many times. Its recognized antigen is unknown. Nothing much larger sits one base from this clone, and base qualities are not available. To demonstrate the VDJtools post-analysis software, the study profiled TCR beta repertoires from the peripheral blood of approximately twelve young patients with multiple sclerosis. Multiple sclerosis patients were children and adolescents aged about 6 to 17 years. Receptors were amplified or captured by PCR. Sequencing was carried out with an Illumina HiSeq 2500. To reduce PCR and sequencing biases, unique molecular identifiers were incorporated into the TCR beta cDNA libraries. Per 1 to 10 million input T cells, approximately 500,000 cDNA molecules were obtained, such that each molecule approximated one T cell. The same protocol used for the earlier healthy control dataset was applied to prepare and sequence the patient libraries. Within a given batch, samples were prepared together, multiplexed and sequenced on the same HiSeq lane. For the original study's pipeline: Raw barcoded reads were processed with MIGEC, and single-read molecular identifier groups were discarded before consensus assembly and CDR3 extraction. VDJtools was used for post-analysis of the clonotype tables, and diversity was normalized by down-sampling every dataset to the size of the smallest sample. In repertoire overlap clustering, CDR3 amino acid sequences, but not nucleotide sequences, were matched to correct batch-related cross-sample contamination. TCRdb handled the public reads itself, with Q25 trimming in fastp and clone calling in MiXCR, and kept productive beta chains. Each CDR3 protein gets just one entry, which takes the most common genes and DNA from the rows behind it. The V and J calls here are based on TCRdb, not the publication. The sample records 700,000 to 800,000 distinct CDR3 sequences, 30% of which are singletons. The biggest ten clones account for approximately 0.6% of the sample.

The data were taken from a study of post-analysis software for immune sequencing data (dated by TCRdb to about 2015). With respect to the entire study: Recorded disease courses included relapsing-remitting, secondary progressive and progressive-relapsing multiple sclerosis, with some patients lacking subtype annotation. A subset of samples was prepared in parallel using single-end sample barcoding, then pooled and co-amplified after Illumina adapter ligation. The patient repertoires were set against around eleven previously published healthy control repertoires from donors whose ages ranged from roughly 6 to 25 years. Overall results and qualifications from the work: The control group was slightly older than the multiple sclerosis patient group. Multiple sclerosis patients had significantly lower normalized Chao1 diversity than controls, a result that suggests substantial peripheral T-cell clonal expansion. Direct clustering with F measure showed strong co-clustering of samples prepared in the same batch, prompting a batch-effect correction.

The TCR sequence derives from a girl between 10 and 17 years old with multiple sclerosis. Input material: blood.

At the DNA level, the sequence is TGTGCCAGCAGCTTAATCCAGGGGATCCACGAGCAGTACTTC. It translates as CASSLIQGIHEQYF. Here the chain combines TRBV7-6 and TRBJ2-7; a tentative D match to TRBD1 spans 6 bases. V and J are truncated by 2 bases and 5 bases respectively, leaving an intervening sequence of 13 bases. In the germline V gene, CDR1 corresponds to SGHVS and CDR2 to FNYEAQ. The cysteine opens and the phenylalanine closes a CDR3 of 14 amino acids. Only the CDR3 DNA stays, 42 bases, in frame from base 1.